The present T cell receptor (beta chain) was sequenced within a study of blood T cells in healthy people across ages (dated by TCRdb to 2013 to 2016). The study in broad terms: In model experiments, template switching captured about one uniquely barcoded TCR beta cDNA molecule for every two T cells. Donors of different ages were randomly distributed across sequencing lanes to avoid experimental bias. The donors were split into four age groups: young (average 16 years), middle-aged (about 40), aged (approximately 59) and long-lived (over 80). For two donors (one aged 18 to 29 and one aged 80 or older), the study analyzed two additional independent replicas of 1 million unique cDNA reads from the same blood draw. Using deep sequencing normalized with unique cDNA molecular identifiers, the study measured how TCR beta repertoire diversity changes with age. The paper's findings and limits, for the study overall: Because profiling used bulk unsorted PBMCs, naive and antigen-experienced compartments could not be compared conclusively. Estimates of total diversity based on one million sequenced T cells were considered lower bounds and underestimates. Compared with the aged group, the long-lived group had more naive CD4+ T cells, fewer expanded clones and increased TCR diversity, a pattern suggesting age selection. Observed TCR beta diversity per million T cells fell roughly linearly with age, and a significant reduction was already apparent by age around 44. Because donor CMV infection status was unknown, age-related changes in expanded clonotypes were potentially confounded. The percentage of naive T cells measured by flow cytometry correlated strongly with observed TCR beta diversity.

Library method: 5' RACE. The run used an Illumina HiSeq 2500. A second about 7 to 12 cycle PCR used a sample-barcoded 5' primer and a J-beta primer mix. A unique molecular identifier was introduced onto each TCR beta cDNA molecule by a template-switch 5' adaptor carrying 12 random nucleotides. Each sample yielded at least 2.5 million CDR3-containing paired-end reads. All of the RNA was converted into first-strand cDNA using the Mint cDNA synthesis kit, with a TRBC-specific oligonucleotide serving as the primer. After uracil-DNA glycosylase treatment, a first 18-cycle PCR used universal primers M1SS and BC2_uni_R on all cDNA. In the original analysis: Each sample was normalized by randomly selecting 1 million high-quality reads, each carrying a distinct molecular identifier. Instead of being binned into consensus sequences, reads with shared molecular identifiers were discarded. MiTCR, with a Q25 quality threshold and the strictest error-elimination algorithm, was used for CDR3 identification, clonotype clustering and error correction. A nonparametric unseen species model with Euler transformation was used to estimate lower-bound total TCR beta diversity. TCRdb passed the public sequencing reads through fastp at Q25 and MiXCR, retaining productive beta sequences. Duplicate CDR3 protein sequences are folded into a single record with the most common DNA and genes. The V and J calls were determined by TCRdb, not by the authors. The table for this sample lists about 640,000 distinct CDR3 sequences; under 70% of them were counted only once. Jointly, the top ten make up about two fifths of the sample.

The roughly 42 donors, aged 6 to 90 years, were systemically healthy Caucasian individuals from Russia. About 9.6 milliliters of peripheral blood were collected from each donor into EDTA-treated Vacutainer tubes. Ficoll-Paque density-gradient centrifugation was used to isolate PBMCs, with at least 6.5 million per sample. Total RNA, at least 6 micrograms per sample, was extracted from PBMCs with Trizol reagent. For every donor, flow cytometry on a PBMC aliquot measured the percentage of naive CD45RAhigh/CD27high T cells. Comment on this clonotype: Its antigen has not been determined. Per-nucleotide qualities are absent, and no much larger clonotype sits a single base away.

According to the germline V gene (reference sequence), CDR1 reads MNHNY and CDR2 reads SVGAGI. V is reduced by 7 bases and J by 6 bases, leaving a spacing of 19 bases between them. The CDR3 covers 15 residues, taking in both the cysteine and the phenylalanine. Only the CDR3 portion is preserved as DNA: 45 bases, with reading frame beginning at the first base. The V gene is TRBV6-6 and the J gene is TRBJ1-5; a tentative D match to TRBD1 spans 5 bases. Input material: blood. The receptor's source is a man in his sixties in good health. The DNA sequence is given as TGTGCCAGCACTACCGGGGGGGGTAATGGTCAGCCCCAGCATTTT. It is translated as CASTTGGGNGQPQHF.